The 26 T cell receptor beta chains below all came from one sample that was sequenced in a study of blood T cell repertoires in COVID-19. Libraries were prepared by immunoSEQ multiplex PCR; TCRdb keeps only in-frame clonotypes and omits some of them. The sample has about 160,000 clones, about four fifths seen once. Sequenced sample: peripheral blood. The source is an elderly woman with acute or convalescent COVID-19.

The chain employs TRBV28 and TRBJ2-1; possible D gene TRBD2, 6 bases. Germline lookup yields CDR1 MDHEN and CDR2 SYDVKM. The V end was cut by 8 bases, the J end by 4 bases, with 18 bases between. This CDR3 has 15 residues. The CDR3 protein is CASPPGRDRYNEQFF. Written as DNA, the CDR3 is TGTGCCAGCCCGCCGGGGCGGGATAGGTACAATGAGCAGTTCTTC.

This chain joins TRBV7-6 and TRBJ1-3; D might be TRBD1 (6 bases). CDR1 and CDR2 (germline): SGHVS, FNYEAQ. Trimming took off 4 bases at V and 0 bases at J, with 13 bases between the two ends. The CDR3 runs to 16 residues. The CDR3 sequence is CASSSGVPVSGNTIYF. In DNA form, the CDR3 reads TGTGCCAGCAGCTCAGGGGTCCCTGTCTCTGGAAACACCATATATTTT.

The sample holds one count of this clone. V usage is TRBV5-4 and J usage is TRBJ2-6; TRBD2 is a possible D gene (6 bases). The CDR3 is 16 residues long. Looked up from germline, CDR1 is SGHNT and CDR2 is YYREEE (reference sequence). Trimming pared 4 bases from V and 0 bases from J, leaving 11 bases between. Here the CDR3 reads CASSRGLTSGANVLTF. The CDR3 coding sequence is TGTGCCAGCAGCCGGGGACTGACCTCTGGGGCCAACGTCCTGACTTTC.

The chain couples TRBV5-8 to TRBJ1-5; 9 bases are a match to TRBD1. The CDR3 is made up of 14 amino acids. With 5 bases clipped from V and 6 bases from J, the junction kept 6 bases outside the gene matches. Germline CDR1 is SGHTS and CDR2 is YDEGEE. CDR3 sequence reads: CASSHRDRVQPQHF. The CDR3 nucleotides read TGTGCCAGCAGTCACCGGGACAGGGTTCAGCCCCAGCATTTT.

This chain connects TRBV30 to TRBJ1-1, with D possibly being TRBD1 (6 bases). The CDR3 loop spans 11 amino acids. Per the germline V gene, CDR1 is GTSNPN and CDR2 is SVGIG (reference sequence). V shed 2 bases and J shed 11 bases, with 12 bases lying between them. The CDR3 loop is CAWSPGAWAFF. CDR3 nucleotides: TGTGCCTGGAGTCCAGGGGCATGGGCTTTCTTT.

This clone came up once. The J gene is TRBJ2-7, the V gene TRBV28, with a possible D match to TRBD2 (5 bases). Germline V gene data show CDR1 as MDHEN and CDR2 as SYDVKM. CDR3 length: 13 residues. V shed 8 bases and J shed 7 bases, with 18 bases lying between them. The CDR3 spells CASEGPSYEEQYF. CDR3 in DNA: TGTGCCAGCGAGGGCCCATCCTATGAGGAGCAGTACTTC.

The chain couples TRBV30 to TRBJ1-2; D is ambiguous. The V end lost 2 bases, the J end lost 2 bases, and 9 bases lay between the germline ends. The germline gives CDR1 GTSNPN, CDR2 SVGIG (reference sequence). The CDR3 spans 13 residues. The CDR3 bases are TGTGCCTGGAGTCTAGGTGAAAACTATGGCTACACCTTC. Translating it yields CAWSLGENYGYTF.

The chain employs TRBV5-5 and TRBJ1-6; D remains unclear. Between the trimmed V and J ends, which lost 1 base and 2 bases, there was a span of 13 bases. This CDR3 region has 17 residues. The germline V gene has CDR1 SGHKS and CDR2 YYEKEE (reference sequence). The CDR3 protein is CASSLRSLDAYNSPLHF. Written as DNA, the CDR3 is TGTGCCAGCAGCTTGAGGTCCCTAGATGCCTATAATTCACCCCTCCACTTT.

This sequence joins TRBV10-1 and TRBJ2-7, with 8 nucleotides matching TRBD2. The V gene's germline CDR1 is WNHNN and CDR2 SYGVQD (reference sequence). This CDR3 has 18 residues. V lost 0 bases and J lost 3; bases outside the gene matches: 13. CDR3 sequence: CASSESPPGLAGHYEQYF. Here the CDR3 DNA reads TGCGCCAGCAGTGAGTCCCCCCCGGGTTTAGCGGGGCACTACGAGCAGTACTTC.

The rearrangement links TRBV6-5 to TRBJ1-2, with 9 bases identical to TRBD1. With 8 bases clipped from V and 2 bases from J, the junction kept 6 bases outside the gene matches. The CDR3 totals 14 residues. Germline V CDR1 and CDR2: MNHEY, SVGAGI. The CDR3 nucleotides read TGTGCCAGCGATACAGGGGGCTCGAACTATGGCTACACCTTC. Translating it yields CASDTGGSNYGYTF.

CDR3 nucleotides: TGCGCCAGCAGCCAAGTGCCAGTTAATTCACCCCTCCACTTT. This sequence encodes CASSQVPVNSPLHF. V gene TRBV4-1 combines with J gene TRBJ1-6; D is unclear. The CDR3 extends over 14 amino acids. Trimming left V 1 base short and J 6 bases short, with 7 bases between. In germline, CDR1 is MGHRA, CDR2 YSYEKL.

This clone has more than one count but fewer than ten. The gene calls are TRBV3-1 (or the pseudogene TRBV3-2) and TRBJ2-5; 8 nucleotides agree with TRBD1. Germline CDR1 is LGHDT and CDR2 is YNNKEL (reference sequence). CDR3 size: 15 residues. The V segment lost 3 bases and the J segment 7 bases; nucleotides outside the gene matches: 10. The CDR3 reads CASSQGQETAGTQYF. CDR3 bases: TGTGCCAGCAGCCAGGGACAGGAAACTGCTGGGACCCAGTACTTC.

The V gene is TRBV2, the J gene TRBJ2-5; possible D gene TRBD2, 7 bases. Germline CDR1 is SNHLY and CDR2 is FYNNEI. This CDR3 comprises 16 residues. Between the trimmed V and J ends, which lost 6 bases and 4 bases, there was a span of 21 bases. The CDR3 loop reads CASSLGSGGRGETQYF. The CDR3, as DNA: TGTGCCAGCAGCCTGGGATCGGGGGGCAGGGGAGAGACCCAGTACTTC.

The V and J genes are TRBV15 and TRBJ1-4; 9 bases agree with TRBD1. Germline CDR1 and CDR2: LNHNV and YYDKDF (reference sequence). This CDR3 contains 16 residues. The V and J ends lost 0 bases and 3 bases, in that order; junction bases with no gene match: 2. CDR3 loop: CATSREQGAANEKLFF. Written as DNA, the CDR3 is TGTGCCACCAGCAGAGAACAGGGGGCAGCTAATGAAAAACTGTTTTTT.

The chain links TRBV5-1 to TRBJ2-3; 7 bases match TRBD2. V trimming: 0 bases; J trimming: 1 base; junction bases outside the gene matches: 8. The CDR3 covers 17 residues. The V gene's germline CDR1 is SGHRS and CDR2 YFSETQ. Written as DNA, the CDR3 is TGCGCCAGCAGCTTGGGAACCTCTAGCGGAGGCACAGATACGCAGTATTTT. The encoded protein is CASSLGTSSGGTDTQYF. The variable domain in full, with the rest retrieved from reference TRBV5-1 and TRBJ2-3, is KAGVTQTPRYLIKTRGQQVTLSCSPISGHRSVSWYQQTPGQGLQFLFEYFSETQRNKGNFPGRFSGRQFSNSRSEMNVSTLELGDSALYLCASSLGTSSGGTDTQYFGPGTRLTVL.

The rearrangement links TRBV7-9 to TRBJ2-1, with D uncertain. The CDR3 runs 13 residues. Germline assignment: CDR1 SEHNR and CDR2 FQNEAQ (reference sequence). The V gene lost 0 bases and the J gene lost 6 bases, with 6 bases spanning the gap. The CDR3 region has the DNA TGTGCCAGCAGCTTAGCGGCGGCCAATGAGCAGTTCTTC. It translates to CASSLAAANEQFF.

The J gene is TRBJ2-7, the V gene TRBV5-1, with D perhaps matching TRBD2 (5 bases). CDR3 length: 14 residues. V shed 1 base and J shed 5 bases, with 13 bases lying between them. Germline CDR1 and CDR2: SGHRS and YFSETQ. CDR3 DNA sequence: TGCGCCAGCAGCTTGAGTTCGGGGAATGACGAGCAGTACTTC. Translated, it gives CASSLSSGNDEQYF.

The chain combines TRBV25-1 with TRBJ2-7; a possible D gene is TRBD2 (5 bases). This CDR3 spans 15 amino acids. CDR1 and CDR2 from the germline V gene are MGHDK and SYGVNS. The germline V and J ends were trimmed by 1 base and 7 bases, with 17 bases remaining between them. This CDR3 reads CASSEFEGSSGEQYF. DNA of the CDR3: TGTGCCAGCAGTGAATTTGAGGGTTCGTCTGGAGAGCAGTACTTC.

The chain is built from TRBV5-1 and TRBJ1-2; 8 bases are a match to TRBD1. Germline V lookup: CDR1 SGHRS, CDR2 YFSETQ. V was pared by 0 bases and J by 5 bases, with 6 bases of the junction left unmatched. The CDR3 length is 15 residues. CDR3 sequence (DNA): TGCGCCAGCAGCTTGGTAGCAGGGGGCTGGTATGGCTACACCTTC. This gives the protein CASSLVAGGWYGYTF.

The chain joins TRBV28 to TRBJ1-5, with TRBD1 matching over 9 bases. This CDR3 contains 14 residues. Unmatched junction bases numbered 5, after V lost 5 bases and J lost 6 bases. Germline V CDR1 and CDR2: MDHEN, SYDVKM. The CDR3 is CASSEQGAFQPQHF. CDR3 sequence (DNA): TGTGCCAGCAGTGAACAGGGGGCGTTTCAGCCCCAGCATTTT.

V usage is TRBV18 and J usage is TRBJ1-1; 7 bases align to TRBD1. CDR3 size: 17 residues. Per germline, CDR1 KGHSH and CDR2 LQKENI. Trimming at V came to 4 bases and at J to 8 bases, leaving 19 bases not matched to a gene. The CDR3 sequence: CASSRYKSGQPGGEAFF. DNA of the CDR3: TGTGCCAGCTCACGCTACAAATCCGGACAGCCAGGGGGGGAAGCTTTCTTT. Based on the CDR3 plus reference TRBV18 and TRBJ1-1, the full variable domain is NAGVMQNPRHLVRRRGQEARLRCSPMKGHSHVYWYRQLPEEGLKFMVYLQKENIIDESGMPKERFSAEFPKEGPSILRIQQVVRGDSAAYFCASSRYKSGQPGGEAFFGQGTRLTVV.

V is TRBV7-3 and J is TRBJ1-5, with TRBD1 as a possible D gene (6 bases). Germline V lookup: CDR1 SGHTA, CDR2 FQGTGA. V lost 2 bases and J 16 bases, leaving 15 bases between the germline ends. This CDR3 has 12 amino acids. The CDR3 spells CASSLGDGDKHF. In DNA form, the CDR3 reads TGTGCCAGCAGCTTAGGTGATGGGGACAAACATTTT. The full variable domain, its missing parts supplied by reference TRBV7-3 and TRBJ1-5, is GAGVSQTPSNKVTEKGKYVELRCDPISGHTALYWYRQSLGQGPEFLIYFQGTGAADDSGLPNDRFFAVRPEGSVSTLKIQRTERGDSAVYLCASSLGDGDKHFGDGTRLSIL.

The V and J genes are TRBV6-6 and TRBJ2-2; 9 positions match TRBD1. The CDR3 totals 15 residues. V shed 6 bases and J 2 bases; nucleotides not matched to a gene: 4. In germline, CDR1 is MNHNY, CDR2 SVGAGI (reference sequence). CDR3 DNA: TGTGCCAGCAGCCGGGGACAGGGTAACACCGGGGAGCTGTTTTTT. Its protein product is CASSRGQGNTGELFF.

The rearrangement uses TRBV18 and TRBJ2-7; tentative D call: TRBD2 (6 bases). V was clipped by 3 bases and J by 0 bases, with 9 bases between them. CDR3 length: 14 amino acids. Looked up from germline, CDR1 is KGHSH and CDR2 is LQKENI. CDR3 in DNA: TGTGCCAGCTCACCCCGGGACTTCTCCTACGAGCAGTACTTC. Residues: CASSPRDFSYEQYF.

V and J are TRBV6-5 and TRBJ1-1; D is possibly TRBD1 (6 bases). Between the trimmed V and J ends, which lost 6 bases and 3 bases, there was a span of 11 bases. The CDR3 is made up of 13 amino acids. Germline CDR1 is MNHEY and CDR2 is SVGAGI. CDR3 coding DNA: TGTGCCAGCAGCGAGGACAGTGACACTGAAGCTTTCTTT. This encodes CASSEDSDTEAFF.

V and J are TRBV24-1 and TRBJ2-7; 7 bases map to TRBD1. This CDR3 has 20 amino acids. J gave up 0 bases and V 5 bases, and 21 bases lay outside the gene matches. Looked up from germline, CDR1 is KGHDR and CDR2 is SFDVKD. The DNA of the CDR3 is TGTGCCACCAGTGCCTCCACCCCAAAACAGGGGAGATCGGGCTCCTACGAGCAGTACTTC. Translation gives CATSASTPKQGRSGSYEQYF.